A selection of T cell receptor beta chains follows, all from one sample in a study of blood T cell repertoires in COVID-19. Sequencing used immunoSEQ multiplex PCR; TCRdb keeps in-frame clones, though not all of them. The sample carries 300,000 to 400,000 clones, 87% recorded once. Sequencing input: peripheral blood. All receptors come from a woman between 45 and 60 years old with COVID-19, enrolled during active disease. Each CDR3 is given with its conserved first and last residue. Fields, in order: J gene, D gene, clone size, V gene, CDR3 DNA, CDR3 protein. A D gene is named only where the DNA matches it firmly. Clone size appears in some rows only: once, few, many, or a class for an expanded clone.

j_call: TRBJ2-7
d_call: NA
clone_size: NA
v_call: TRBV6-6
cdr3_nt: TGTGCCAGCACCGACAGGCGCTCCTACGAGCAGTACTTC
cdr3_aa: CASTDRRSYEQYF

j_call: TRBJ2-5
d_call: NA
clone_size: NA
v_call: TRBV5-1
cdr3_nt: TGCGCCAGCAGCTTGGATGCAGGGAACCAAGAGACCCAGTACTTC
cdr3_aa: CASSLDAGNQETQYF

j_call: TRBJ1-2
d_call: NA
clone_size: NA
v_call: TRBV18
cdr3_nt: TGTGCCAGCTCACCAACGCGGGGCTACACCTTC
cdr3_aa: CASSPTRGYTF

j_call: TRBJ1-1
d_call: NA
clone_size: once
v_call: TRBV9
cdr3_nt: TGTGCCAGCAGCGTAGGGCGGTTGAACACTGAAGCTTTCTTT
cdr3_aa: CASSVGRLNTEAFF

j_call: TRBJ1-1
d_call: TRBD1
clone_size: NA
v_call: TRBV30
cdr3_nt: TGTGCCTGGAGTTGGGACAGTGAAGCTTTCTTT
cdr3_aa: CAWSWDSEAFF

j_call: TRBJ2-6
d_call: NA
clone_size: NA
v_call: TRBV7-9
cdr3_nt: TGTGCCAGCAGCTTAGTCGGCGGTGGGGCCAACGTCCTGACTTTC
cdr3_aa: CASSLVGGGANVLTF

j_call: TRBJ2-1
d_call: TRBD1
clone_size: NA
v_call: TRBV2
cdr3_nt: TGTGCCAGCACCCAGGACAGGGGCCACAATGAGCAGTTCTTC
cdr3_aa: CASTQDRGHNEQFF

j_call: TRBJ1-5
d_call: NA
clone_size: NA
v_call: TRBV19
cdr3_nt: TGTGCCAGTAGTAACGGGGAGCGGCCCCAGCATTTT
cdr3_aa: CASSNGERPQHF

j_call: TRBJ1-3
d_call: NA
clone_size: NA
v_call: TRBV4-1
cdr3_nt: TGCGCCAGCAGCCAAGCGGGGGTGAGGGGAAACACCATATATTTT
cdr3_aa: CASSQAGVRGNTIYF

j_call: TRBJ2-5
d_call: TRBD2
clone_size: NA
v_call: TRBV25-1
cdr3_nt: TGTGCCAGCAGTGAATTTCGGGGGGGGGAGACCCAGTACTTC
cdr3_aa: CASSEFRGGETQYF

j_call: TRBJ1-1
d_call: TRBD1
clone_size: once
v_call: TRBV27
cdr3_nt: TGTGCCAGCAGTTCCGACAGGGGGCTAACTGAAGCTTTCTTT
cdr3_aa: CASSSDRGLTEAFF

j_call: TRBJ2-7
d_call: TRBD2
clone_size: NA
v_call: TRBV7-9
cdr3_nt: TGTGCCAGCAGCCAAGGACTAGCGGGACCCTACGAGCAGTACTTC
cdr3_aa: CASSQGLAGPYEQYF

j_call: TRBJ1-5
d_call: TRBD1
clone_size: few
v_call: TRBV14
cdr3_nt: TGTGCCAGCAGCGGAGGGGGCCGGGGGCAGCCCCAGCATTTT
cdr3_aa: CASSGGGRGQPQHF

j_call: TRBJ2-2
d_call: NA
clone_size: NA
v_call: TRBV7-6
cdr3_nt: TGTGCCAGCAGTTTTGGGCAGCCGAACACCGGGGAGCTGTTTTTT
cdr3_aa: CASSFGQPNTGELFF

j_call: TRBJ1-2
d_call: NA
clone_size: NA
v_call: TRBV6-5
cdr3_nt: TGTGCCAGCGCTAGCCCCAGTGGAGGCTACACCTTC
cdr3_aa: CASASPSGGYTF

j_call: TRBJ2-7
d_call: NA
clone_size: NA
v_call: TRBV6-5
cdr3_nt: TGTGCCAGCAGTTATTTTCCGGCAGGCTCCTACGAGCAGTACTTC
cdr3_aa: CASSYFPAGSYEQYF

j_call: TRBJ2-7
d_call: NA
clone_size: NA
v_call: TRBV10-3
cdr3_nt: TGTGCCATCAGATCCGAACACTACGAGCAGTACTTC
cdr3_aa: CAIRSEHYEQYF

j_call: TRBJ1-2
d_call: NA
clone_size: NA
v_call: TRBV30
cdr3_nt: TGTGCCTGGGACATTAACTATGGCTACACCTTC
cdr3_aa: CAWDINYGYTF

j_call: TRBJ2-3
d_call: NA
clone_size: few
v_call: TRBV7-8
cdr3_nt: TGTGCCAGCAGCTCTCAGAGAGGAGGCACAGATACGCAGTATTTT
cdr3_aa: CASSSQRGGTDTQYF

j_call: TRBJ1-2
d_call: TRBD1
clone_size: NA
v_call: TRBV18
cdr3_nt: TGTGCCAGCTCACCTCGGGACAGGGGAACTAACTATGGCTACACCTTC
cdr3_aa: CASSPRDRGTNYGYTF